This TCR beta chain appears in the sequencing data of a study of Graves' ophthalmopathy and Graves' hyperthyroidism. V trimming: 5 bases; J trimming: 0 bases; junction bases outside the gene matches: 9. This CDR3 spans 16 amino acids. Germline CDR1 reads SEHNR; CDR2 reads FQNEAQ (reference sequence). RNA transcripts were the template, and TCR beta CDR3 regions were amplified from them. Following a first-round RT-PCR that used HTBI primers, a second-round multiplex PCR was carried out. TCRdb re-called the multiplex PCR reads through MiXCR, storing one row per CDR3 protein. In the table there are around 600,000 distinct CDR3 sequences, roughly two fifths of which are singletons. Points from the study as a whole: The authors also found most expanded thyroid clonotypes above 0.001 frequency in blood. Using 13 signatures, a model distinguished ophthalmopathy from stable hyperthyroidism, reaching around 86% sensitivity and 70% to 83% specificity.

Ophthalmopathy donors were characterized by moderate-to-severe activity, CAS of at least 3, NOSPECS of at least 4, and duration under 3 months. The sample holds a few counts of this clonotype. Its specificity is not known. The V and J genes are TRBV7-9 and TRBJ2-5, with 7 bases matching TRBD2. Sequenced: peripheral blood. The clonotype was recovered from an adult man with Graves' ophthalmopathy. In DNA form, the CDR3 reads TGTGCCAGCAGCCCGGGTGTGACTAGCCACCAAGAGACCCAGTACTTC. Protein sequence: CASSPGVTSHQETQYF.